One and the same sample provided the 22 T cell receptor beta chains below, sequenced in a study of cytomegalovirus exposure and HLA in healthy donors. PCR employed 60 Vbeta and 13 Jbeta primers. Profiled with immunoSEQ multiplex PCR; TCRdb holds only in-frame clones, not every one. The data show more than 150,000 clones, 75% to 80% seen once. The sequenced material came from PBMCs. These receptors all come from a man aged 50 to 59 in good health and CMV-seropositive.

V gene TRBV7-9 combines with J gene TRBJ2-7; D might be TRBD2 (7 bases). The CDR3 extends over 17 amino acids. Germline V gene sequence: CDR1 SEHNR, CDR2 FQNEAQ (reference sequence). V was trimmed by 5 bases and J by 3 bases, leaving 23 bases between them. As DNA, the CDR3 is TGTGCCAGCAGCCCGAGGGGGGGACGGTTCAACTACTACGAGCAGTACTTC. Translation: CASSPRGGRFNYYEQYF.

This chain joins TRBV28 and TRBJ1-1; D is unresolved. V was shortened by 5 bases and J by 0 bases, with 10 bases between the two germline ends. Germline loops: CDR1 MDHEN, CDR2 SYDVKM. The CDR3 extends over 14 amino acids. CDR3 sequence: CASSLLPLNTEAFF. The CDR3 DNA is TGTGCCAGCAGTCTCCTTCCCTTGAACACTGAAGCTTTCTTT. The whole variable domain, remainder taken from reference TRBV28 and TRBJ1-1, is DVKVTQSSRYLVKRTGEKVFLECVQDMDHENMFWYRQDPGLGLRLIYFSYDVKMKEKGDIPEGYSVSREKKERFSLILESASTNQTSMYLCASSLLPLNTEAFFGQGTRLTVV.

This chain links TRBV27 with TRBJ1-1; D not certain. The CDR3 covers 14 residues. Trimming removed 6 bases at V and 0 bases at J, with 11 bases between. Germline V gene sequence: CDR1 MNHEY, CDR2 SMNVEV (reference sequence). The CDR3 DNA sequence: TGTGCCAGCAGGCCGTTCGGGGTGAACACTGAAGCTTTCTTT. Amino acids: CASRPFGVNTEAFF.

This clone was observed a handful of times. The chain has TRBV13 and TRBJ1-5, with a possible D match to TRBD1 (6 bases). This CDR3 has 15 residues. Germline V gene data show CDR1 as PRHDT and CDR2 as FYEKMQ (reference sequence). V shed 0 bases and J shed 2 bases, with 8 bases lying between them. For the CDR3, the DNA is TGTGCCAGCAGCTTAGGACCAGGGGGCAATCAGCCCCAGCATTTT. It is translated as CASSLGPGGNQPQHF.

The V call is TRBV13, the J call TRBJ2-1, with 11 bases identical to TRBD2. The CDR3 is 16 amino acids. Germline assignment: CDR1 PRHDT and CDR2 FYEKMQ (reference sequence). The junction had 8 bases not matched to a gene; V was cut back by 5 bases and J by 5 bases. CDR3 amino acids: CASSPLAGGKNNEQFF. The CDR3 coding sequence is TGTGCCAGCAGCCCCCTAGCGGGGGGCAAAAACAATGAGCAGTTCTTC. The whole variable domain, filled in from reference TRBV13 and TRBJ2-1, reads AAGVIQSPRHLIKEKRETATLKCYPIPRHDTVYWYQQGPGQDPQFLISFYEKMQSDKGSIPDRFSAQQFSDYHSELNMSSLELGDSALYFCASSPLAGGKNNEQFFGPGTRLTVL.

V gene TRBV5-1 combines with J gene TRBJ2-7; maybe TRBD2 (7 bases). The CDR3 has 14 amino acids. V lost 0 bases and J 5 bases, leaving 12 bases between the germline ends. CDR1 is SGHRS, CDR2 YFSETQ, per germline. Here the CDR3 reads CASSLGGGGNEQYV. In DNA, the CDR3 is TGCGCCAGCAGCTTGGGAGGGGGGGGCAACGAGCAGTACGTC.

V usage is TRBV2 and J usage is TRBJ2-5, with 7 nucleotides matching TRBD2. The CDR3 contains 13 residues. From germline, CDR1 is SNHLY and CDR2 FYNNEI. V shed 5 bases and J 3 bases; nucleotides not matched to a gene: 3. CDR3 bases: TGTGCCAGCAGTCTAGCGGTAGAAGAGACCCAGTACTTC. It codes for CASSLAVEETQYF.

The chain carries TRBV19 and TRBJ1-1; TRBD1 aligns across 8 bases. This CDR3 has 15 amino acids. CDR1 is LNHDA, CDR2 SQIVND, per germline (reference sequence). The V segment lost 5 bases and the J segment 1 base; nucleotides outside the gene matches: 6. CDR3 DNA: TGTGCCAGTAGTCCGAGACAGGGGTCGAACACTGAAGCTTTCTTT. Protein: CASSPRQGSNTEAFF.

V and J are TRBV7-2 and TRBJ2-7; D uncertain. The germline V gene has CDR1 SGHTA and CDR2 FQGNSA. V lost 5 bases, J lost 3 bases, and 5 bases lay in between. This CDR3 comprises 11 residues. CDR3 residues: CASSNIYEQYF. CDR3 DNA: TGTGCCAGCAGCAATATCTACGAGCAGTACTTC.

The chain has TRBV6-1 and TRBJ2-3; 7 bases align to TRBD2. The length of the CDR3 is 16 residues. The trim removed 2 bases at V and 0 bases at J, leaving 5 bases unmatched. Germline V CDR1 and CDR2: MNHNS, SASEGT. The CDR3 loop is CASSERPAGSTDTQYF. CDR3 bases: TGTGCCAGCAGTGAAAGGCCAGCGGGAAGCACAGATACGCAGTATTTT.

V and J are TRBV5-1 and TRBJ1-2; D is unresolved. Germline values: CDR1 SGHRS, CDR2 YFSETQ. Deletions cut 1 base from V and 0 bases from J, with 10 bases between. The CDR3 is 15 amino acids. CDR3 nucleotide sequence: TGCGCCAGCAGCTTGATGGCCGACTCTAACTATGGCTACACCTTC. Its translation is CASSLMADSNYGYTF.

V usage is TRBV4-1 and J usage is TRBJ2-2; 7 bases match TRBD1. The length of the CDR3 is 17 residues. Germline CDR1 and CDR2: MGHRA and YSYEKL. Trimming cost V 5 bases and J 6 bases; bases outside gene matches: 15. CDR3 in DNA: TGCGCCAGCAGCGGGGGATTGGGCGACAGGGAATCCGGGGAGCTGTTTTTT. Translation gives CASSGGLGDRESGELFF.

The rearrangement uses TRBV28 and TRBJ1-3, with 8 bases identical to TRBD1. Germline loops: CDR1 MDHEN, CDR2 SYDVKM. There are 16 residues in the CDR3. V lost 7 bases, J lost 0 bases, and 8 bases stayed unmatched. DNA for the CDR3: TGTGCCAGCACCGACAGGGGCTACCTCTCTGGAAACACCATATATTTT. It yields the protein CASTDRGYLSGNTIYF.

This clone was picked up one time. V usage is TRBV28 and J usage is TRBJ1-2; D is unresolved. Trimming pared 7 bases from V and 1 base from J, leaving 13 bases between. The CDR3 length is 14 residues. Germline lookup yields CDR1 MDHEN and CDR2 SYDVKM. In DNA, the CDR3 is TGTGCCAGCAATCCGGGAGGCAATAACTATGGCTACACCTTC. Translating it yields CASNPGGNNYGYTF.

This chain connects TRBV7-9 to TRBJ1-2; the D gene is possibly TRBD1 (5 bases). The V gene lost 8 bases and the J gene lost 2 bases, with 12 bases spanning the gap. In germline, CDR1 is SEHNR, CDR2 FQNEAQ (reference sequence). This CDR3 has 13 amino acids. The CDR3 nucleotides are TGTGCCAGCGATCTGGACAAGAACTATGGCTACACCTTC. Protein: CASDLDKNYGYTF.

The chain joins TRBV5-6 to TRBJ2-2; a weak D match, TRBD1 (6 bases). This CDR3 is 16 amino acids long. V was clipped by 4 bases and J by 2 bases, with 15 bases between them. Germline loops: CDR1 SGHDT, CDR2 YYEEEE. The CDR3 region is CASSPFGGHNTGELFF. As DNA, the CDR3 is TGTGCCAGCAGCCCATTTGGGGGACATAACACCGGGGAGCTGTTTTTT.

This rearrangement joins TRBV9 to TRBJ2-5; TRBD1 agrees at 8 bases. V gave up 2 bases and J gave up 3 bases; unmatched junction bases: 3. Germline CDR1 reads SGDLS; CDR2 reads YYNGEE. CDR3 length equals 14 residues. DNA for the CDR3: TGTGCCAGCAGCGTGGGACAGGTAAAAGAGACCCAGTACTTC. Translated: CASSVGQVKETQYF.

The chain has TRBV25-1 and TRBJ1-4; TRBD1 matches at 10 bases. Germline lookup yields CDR1 MGHDK and CDR2 SYGVNS. V shed 3 bases and J 6 bases; nucleotides not matched to a gene: 4. The CDR3 covers 15 residues. CDR3 DNA: TGTGCCAGCAGTGACCCGGGACAGGGGTATGAAAAACTGTTTTTT. Its protein product is CASSDPGQGYEKLFF.

The rearrangement links TRBV5-1 to TRBJ1-2; 7 bases fit TRBD1. V trimming: 1 base; J trimming: 6 bases; junction bases outside the gene matches: 6. The CDR3 extends over 14 amino acids. Germline V gene sequence: CDR1 SGHRS, CDR2 YFSETQ. This chain's CDR3 is CASSLYQGEDGYTF. CDR3 DNA sequence: TGCGCCAGCAGCTTGTACCAGGGGGAGGATGGCTACACCTTC. Filled out from reference TRBV5-1 and TRBJ1-2, the complete variable domain reads KAGVTQTPRYLIKTRGQQVTLSCSPISGHRSVSWYQQTPGQGLQFLFEYFSETQRNKGNFPGRFSGRQFSNSRSEMNVSTLELGDSALYLCASSLYQGEDGYTFGSGTRLTVV.

The CDR3 spells CASRLDRNTEAFF. For the CDR3, the DNA is TGTGCCAGCAGACTCGACAGGAACACTGAAGCTTTCTTT. The V and J genes are TRBV6-6 and TRBJ1-1; tentatively, D is TRBD1 (5 bases). From germline, CDR1 is MNHNY and CDR2 SVGAGI (reference sequence). The V gene lost 6 bases and the J gene lost 1 base, with 9 bases spanning the gap. There are 13 residues in the CDR3.

The chain uses TRBV27 and TRBJ2-3, with TRBD1 as a possible D gene (7 bases). Trimming left V 7 bases short and J 5 bases short, with 16 bases between. Germline V CDR1 and CDR2: MNHEY, SMNVEV (reference sequence). CDR3 length: 14 residues. CDR3: CASTRRGLGDTQYF. In nucleotides, the CDR3 is TGTGCCAGCACTAGGAGGGGGCTGGGAGATACGCAGTATTTT.

The rearrangement links TRBV10-1 to TRBJ2-4; D may be TRBD2 (5 bases). V was shortened by 6 bases and J by 4 bases, with 13 bases between the two germline ends. The CDR3 covers 14 residues. The germline V gene encodes CDR1 WNHNN and CDR2 SYGVQD (reference sequence). CDR3: CASRIPTGKNIQYF. The DNA of the CDR3 is TGCGCCAGCAGGATCCCCACGGGGAAAAACATTCAGTACTTC.